One and the same sample provided the 12 T cell receptor beta chains below, sequenced in a study of regulatory T cells in long-lasting Graves disease. Time point described: newly diagnosed GD, antithyroid drugs for less than 3 months. Extracted PBMC RNA gave rise to the TCR library. Arm-PCR of CDR3 regions and iRepertoire HTBI primers were the basis on which TCR beta libraries were built. Each CDR3 protein is one row after TCRdb ran MiXCR on the multiplex PCR reads. The sample lists about 560,000 distinct CDR3 sequences, around 16% occurring once. These same data were also listed under a study on T cells in Graves' hyperthyroidism and ophthalmopathy.

The sample in question was peripheral blood mononuclear cells (PBMCs), obtained at new diagnosis, from a patient treated with antithyroid drugs. Every receptor here comes from a man younger than 30 with Graves disease.

The chain is built from TRBV18 and TRBJ2-1; 10 positions agree with TRBD2. CDR1 and CDR2 from the germline V gene are KGHSH and LQKENI. With 5 bases clipped from V and 9 bases from J, the junction kept 22 bases outside the gene matches. CDR3 length: 19 residues. The DNA for the CDR3 is TGTGCCAGCTCAAAGGCGGGACTAGCGCCCGTGGATCTAGGGGGTGAGCAGTTCTTC. Translating it yields CASSKAGLAPVDLGGEQFF.

Ten or more counts support this clonotype. This chain uses TRBV30 with TRBJ1-2; TRBD1 is a possible D gene (6 bases). The germline gives CDR1 GTSNPN, CDR2 SVGIG (reference sequence). Trimming removed 8 bases from V and 3 bases from J, with 16 bases in between. CDR3 size: 13 residues. CDR3 DNA sequence: TGTGCCAGCCGACAGGTTTCAGACTATGGCTACACCTTC. The encoded protein is CASRQVSDYGYTF.

The V gene is TRBV6-1, the J gene TRBJ2-5, with D maybe TRBD1 (6 bases). The V gene lost 6 bases and the J gene lost 5 bases, with 19 bases spanning the gap. Germline-derived CDR1 and CDR2 are MNHNS and SASEGT. The CDR3 spans 15 residues. The CDR3 protein is CASRTPTGPGETQYF. Written as DNA, the CDR3 is TGTGCCAGCAGAACTCCGACAGGTCCCGGGGAGACCCAGTACTTC.

The chain joins TRBV7-9 to TRBJ2-7, with a tentative D call TRBD2 (6 bases). The V end lost 2 bases, the J end lost 6 bases, and 11 bases lay between the germline ends. The CDR3 runs 13 residues. Germline-derived CDR1 and CDR2 are SEHNR and FQNEAQ (reference sequence). CDR3 residues: CASSLRRGGEQYF. The CDR3, as DNA: TGTGCCAGCAGCTTAAGGCGGGGAGGCGAGCAGTACTTC.

V and J are TRBV2 and TRBJ1-5; no clear D gene. With 3 bases removed from V and 4 bases from J, the gap between germline ends came to 10 bases. Germline CDR1 and CDR2: SNHLY and FYNNEI. This CDR3 spans 14 amino acids. As DNA, the CDR3 is TGTGCCAGCAGTGAGTTGGCAGAGAATCAGCCCCAGCATTTT. Residues: CASSELAENQPQHF.

This clonotype was picked up many times. V is TRBV12-3 or TRBV12-4 and J is TRBJ1-1; the D is unclear. The CDR3 is 15 amino acids. Trimming stripped 6 bases from V and 6 bases from J, with 20 bases between. The CDR3 here is CASRPPGQLLSEAFF. CDR3 bases: TGTGCCAGCAGACCCCCCGGGCAGCTGCTATCTGAAGCTTTCTTT.

This clonotype was counted ten times or more. The V call is TRBV20-1, the J call TRBJ2-1; 9 bases match TRBD2. Germline CDR1 reads DFQATT; CDR2 reads SNEGSKA (reference sequence). The CDR3 consists of 15 residues. The V segment lost 0 bases and the J segment 10 bases; nucleotides outside the gene matches: 10. The CDR3 nucleotides read TGCAGTGCTAGAGACCGTGTAGCGGGAGACCAGGAGCAGTTCTTC. This gives the protein CSARDRVAGDQEQFF.

V is TRBV12-3 or TRBV12-4 and J is TRBJ1-6; D ambiguous. This CDR3 has 12 residues. The germline V and J ends were trimmed by 5 bases and 11 bases, with 10 bases remaining between them. CDR3 sequence reads: CASSTQAAPLHF. The CDR3 nucleotides read TGTGCCAGCAGTACCCAAGCGGCACCCCTCCACTTT.

This clonotype occurred many times. V is TRBV18 and J is TRBJ2-3; a possible D gene is TRBD2 (6 bases). V was pared by 3 bases and J by 1 base, with 14 bases between. The CDR3 is made up of 16 amino acids. CDR1 and CDR2 from the germline V gene are KGHSH and LQKENI. CDR3 loop: CASSPELQRGTDTQYF. The CDR3 nucleotides read TGTGCCAGCTCACCGGAGCTCCAGCGGGGCACAGATACGCAGTATTTT. The whole variable domain, filled in from reference TRBV18 and TRBJ2-3, reads NAGVMQNPRHLVRRRGQEARLRCSPMKGHSHVYWYRQLPEEGLKFMVYLQKENIIDESGMPKERFSAEFPKEGPSILRIQQVVRGDSAAYFCASSPELQRGTDTQYFGPGTRLTVL.

This clonotype was picked up many times. The chain combines TRBV7-3 with TRBJ2-3; D call uncertain. The V end lost 0 bases, the J end lost 1 base, and 14 bases lay between the germline ends. CDR1 is SGHTA, CDR2 FQGTGA, per germline. The CDR3 is made up of 17 amino acids. The CDR3 coding sequence is TGTGCCAGCAGCTTAACTGGTGTGGGATTTGGCACAGATACGCAGTATTTT. As protein: CASSLTGVGFGTDTQYF.

This clonotype was found many times. This chain uses TRBV6-2 or TRBV6-3 with TRBJ2-2; 12 positions match TRBD2. The CDR3 sequence is 18 residues long. The V gene's germline CDR1 is MNHEY and CDR2 SVGEGT. V trimming: 2 bases; J trimming: 5 bases; junction bases outside the gene matches: 9. Here the CDR3 DNA reads TGTGCCAGCAGTTACCTAGCGGGAGGGCCTAGGGGGACCGGGGAGCTGTTTTTT. Protein sequence: CASSYLAGGPRGTGELFF.

This clonotype was detected ten times or more. The rearrangement joins TRBV7-9 to TRBJ2-3; D possibly matches TRBD1 or TRBD2 (6 bases each). The CDR3 extends over 16 amino acids. The V and J ends lost 1 base and 0 bases respectively, with 11 bases between them. The germline CDR1 and CDR2 sequences are SEHNR and FQNEAQ (reference sequence). The CDR3 nucleotides read TGTGCCAGCAGCTTAGGAGGAGGGGGGAGCACAGATACGCAGTATTTT. Protein sequence: CASSLGGGGSTDTQYF.